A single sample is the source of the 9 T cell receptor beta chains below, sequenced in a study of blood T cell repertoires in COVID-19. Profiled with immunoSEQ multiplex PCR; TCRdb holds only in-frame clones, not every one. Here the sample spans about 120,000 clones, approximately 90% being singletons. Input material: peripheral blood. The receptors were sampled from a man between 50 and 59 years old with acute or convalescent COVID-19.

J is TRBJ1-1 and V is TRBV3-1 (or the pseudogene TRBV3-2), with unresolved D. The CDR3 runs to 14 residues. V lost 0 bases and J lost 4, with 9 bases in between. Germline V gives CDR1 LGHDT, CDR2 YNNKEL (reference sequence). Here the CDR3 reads CASSQDLVSTEAFF. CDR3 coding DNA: TGTGCCAGCAGCCAAGATTTGGTGAGCACTGAAGCTTTCTTT.

CDR3 in amino acids: CASRDGSSGNTIYF. The CDR3 DNA reads TGTGCCAGCAGGGACGGGAGTAGTGGAAACACCATATATTTT. This sequence joins TRBV6-5 and TRBJ1-3; D gene uncertain. The CDR3 extends over 14 amino acids. Germline-derived CDR1 and CDR2 are MNHEY and SVGAGI. V lost 6 bases and J lost 3, with 12 bases in between.

The CDR3 bases are TGTGCCAGTAGTATATGGGACAGGGACGTATCGCGTGGCTACACCTTC. As protein: CASSIWDRDVSRGYTF. The chain combines TRBV19 with TRBJ1-2; 9 bases match TRBD1. J gave up 7 bases and V 2 bases, and 11 bases lay outside the gene matches. CDR3 length: 16 amino acids. Germline loops: CDR1 LNHDA, CDR2 SQIVND (reference sequence). The entire variable domain, with the rest obtained from reference TRBV19 and TRBJ1-2, is as follows: DGGITQSPKYLFRKEGQNVTLSCEQNLNHDAMYWYRQDPGQGLRLIYYSQIVNDFQKGDIAEGYSVSREKKESFPLTVTSAQKNPTAFYLCASSIWDRDVSRGYTFGSGTRLTVV.

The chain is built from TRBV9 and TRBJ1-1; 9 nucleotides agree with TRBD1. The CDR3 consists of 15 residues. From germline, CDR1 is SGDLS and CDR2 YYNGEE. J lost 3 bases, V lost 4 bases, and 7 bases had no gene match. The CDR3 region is CASSPSGQGDTEAFF. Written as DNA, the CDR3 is TGTGCCAGCAGCCCATCGGGACAGGGAGACACTGAAGCTTTCTTT.

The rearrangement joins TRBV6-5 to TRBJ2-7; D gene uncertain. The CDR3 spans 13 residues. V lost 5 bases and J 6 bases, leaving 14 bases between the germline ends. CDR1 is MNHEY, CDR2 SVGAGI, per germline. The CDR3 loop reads CASSTKYGGEQYF. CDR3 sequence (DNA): TGTGCCAGCAGTACTAAATATGGCGGCGAGCAGTACTTC.

CDR3 loop: CATSPTAPNYGYTF. CDR3 bases: TGTGCCACCAGCCCTACAGCCCCTAACTATGGCTACACCTTC. The chain employs TRBV15 and TRBJ1-2; D is uncertain. V lost 5 bases to trimming and J lost 0 bases, with 10 bases between them. The CDR3 spans 14 residues. Germline lookup yields CDR1 LNHNV and CDR2 YYDKDF (reference sequence).

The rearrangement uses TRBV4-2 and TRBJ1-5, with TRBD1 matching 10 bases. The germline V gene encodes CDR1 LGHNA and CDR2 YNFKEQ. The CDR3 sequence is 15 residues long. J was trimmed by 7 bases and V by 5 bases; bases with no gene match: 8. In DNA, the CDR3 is TGTGCCAGCAGCTTGACAGGGGGCGGGAAGCAGCCCCAGCATTTT. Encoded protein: CASSLTGGGKQPQHF.

The CDR3 reads CASRGRGNTGELFF. CDR3 in DNA: TGCGCCAGCAGGGGGAGGGGGAACACCGGGGAGCTGTTTTTT. V and J are TRBV4-1 and TRBJ2-2, with 7 bases aligning to TRBD2. Per the germline V gene, CDR1 is MGHRA and CDR2 is YSYEKL. V lost 6 bases, J lost 1 base, and 2 bases stayed unmatched. The CDR3 is 14 amino acids.

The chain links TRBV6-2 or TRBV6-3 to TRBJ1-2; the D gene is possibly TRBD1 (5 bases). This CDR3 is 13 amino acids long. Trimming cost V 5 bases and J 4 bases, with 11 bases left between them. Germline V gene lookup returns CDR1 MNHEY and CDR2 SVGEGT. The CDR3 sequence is CASSLMGLYGYTF. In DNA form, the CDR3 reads TGTGCCAGCAGTCTAATGGGGCTCTATGGCTACACCTTC.